Listed here are 27 T cell receptor beta chains from one sample, sequenced in a study of blood T cells in healthy people across ages. Primed by a sample-barcoded 5' primer and a J-beta primer mix, a second PCR proceeded for about 7 to 12 cycles. From the 5' RACE reads, TCRdb called clonotypes with MiXCR, one entry per CDR3 protein. This table has about 730,000 distinct CDR3 sequences, roughly 41% appearing once. The sample taken for sequencing was blood. The receptors were gathered from a woman aged 55-70 years in good health.

The genes are TRBV5-1 and TRBJ2-3; 12 bases fit TRBD1. The V gene's germline CDR1 is SGHRS and CDR2 YFSETQ. J gave up 3 bases and V 0 bases, and 5 bases lay outside the gene matches. The CDR3 runs 17 residues. As DNA, the CDR3 is TGCGCCAGCAGCTTGGAGCGGGACAGGGGGCGGACAGATACGCAGTATTTT. It translates to CASSLERDRGRTDTQYF. The full variable domain, completed using reference TRBV5-1 and TRBJ2-3, is KAGVTQTPRYLIKTRGQQVTLSCSPISGHRSVSWYQQTPGQGLQFLFEYFSETQRNKGNFPGRFSGRQFSNSRSEMNVSTLELGDSALYLCASSLERDRGRTDTQYFGPGTRLTVL.

This clonotype has only a few counts. The rearrangement joins TRBV7-2 to TRBJ2-3, with D perhaps matching TRBD2 (6 bases). Germline CDR1 SGHTA, CDR2 FQGNSA. V lost 8 bases and J 4 bases, leaving 16 bases between the germline ends. This CDR3 has 14 residues. For the CDR3, the DNA is TGTGCCAGCGGTGACACCGGAGGGGCAGATACGCAGTATTTT. Amino acid sequence: CASGDTGGADTQYF.

The CDR3 nucleotides are TGTGCCAGCAGCTTAGGCCCTGTCACTGAAGCTTTCTTT. Its translation is CASSLGPVTEAFF. The gene calls are TRBV13 and TRBJ1-1; D remains unclear. V was cut by 0 bases and J by 4 bases, with 6 bases left in between. Per the germline V gene, CDR1 is PRHDT and CDR2 is FYEKMQ (reference sequence). The CDR3 has 13 residues.

The gene calls are TRBV24-1 and TRBJ2-7, with TRBD2 matching 10 bases. With 5 bases clipped from V and 7 bases from J, the junction kept 7 bases outside the gene matches. This CDR3 is 14 amino acids long. Germline assignment: CDR1 KGHDR and CDR2 SFDVKD. Written as DNA, the CDR3 is TGTGCCACCAGTGGACCCAGCGGGAGGGGTGAGCAGTACTTC. It encodes CATSGPSGRGEQYF.

This chain connects TRBV7-2 to TRBJ1-2; 12 bases are shared with TRBD1. This CDR3 comprises 15 residues. Germline V gives CDR1 SGHTA, CDR2 FQGNSA. The ends lost 4 bases at V and 4 bases at J; junction bases unmatched: 4. CDR3 sequence (DNA): TGTGCCAGCAGCTCCCCGGGACAGGGGGCCTATGGCTACACCTTC. The encoded protein is CASSSPGQGAYGYTF.

Ten or more counts support this clonotype. The chain employs TRBV5-1 and TRBJ2-5; D uncertain. Germline CDR1 and CDR2: SGHRS and YFSETQ. V gave up 0 bases and J gave up 1 base, with 7 bases separating them. CDR3 length: 14 amino acids. This CDR3 reads CASSLAAVQETQYF. The CDR3 DNA follows: TGCGCCAGCAGCTTGGCGGCAGTCCAAGAGACCCAGTACTTC. Full variable domain (missing parts from reference TRBV5-1 and TRBJ2-5): KAGVTQTPRYLIKTRGQQVTLSCSPISGHRSVSWYQQTPGQGLQFLFEYFSETQRNKGNFPGRFSGRQFSNSRSEMNVSTLELGDSALYLCASSLAAVQETQYFGPGTRLLVL.

This clonotype has just a few counts. The rearrangement uses TRBV20-1 and TRBJ1-1; D is unclear. Germline V gene sequence: CDR1 DFQATT, CDR2 SNEGSKA (reference sequence). This CDR3 contains 10 residues. Trimming removed 7 bases from V and 10 bases from J, with 13 bases in between. In DNA, the CDR3 is TGCAGTGGAGACATCGTCGGAGCTTTCTTT. Translation gives CSGDIVGAFF.

The chain joins TRBV6-5 to TRBJ1-1; 8 bases line up with TRBD1. Germline values: CDR1 MNHEY, CDR2 SVGAGI. V was clipped by 0 bases and J by 6 bases; unmatched bases: 15. This CDR3 spans 18 amino acids. The DNA for the CDR3 is TGTGCCAGCAGTTACTCAGGGCAGGGGGCCGGCGTGATTCCTGAAGCTTTCTTT. Translated, it gives CASSYSGQGAGVIPEAFF.

DNA for the CDR3: TGCAGTGCTAGCCCCGGGACCAGGCAAGAGACCCAGTTCTTC. Amino acid sequence: CSASPGTRQETQFF. V is TRBV20-1 and J is TRBJ2-1; D is perhaps TRBD1 or TRBD2 (5 bases each). The CDR3 is 14 amino acids. With 3 bases removed from V and 13 bases from J, the gap between germline ends came to 22 bases. Germline V gene data show CDR1 as DFQATT and CDR2 as SNEGSKA (reference sequence).

The V and J genes are TRBV20-1 and TRBJ2-2; D remains unclear. The length of the CDR3 is 12 residues. Germline V lookup: CDR1 DFQATT, CDR2 SNEGSKA (reference sequence). The V and J ends lost 1 base and 8 bases respectively, with 8 bases between them. The CDR3 loop is CSARVMEGELFF. The CDR3 region has the DNA TGCAGTGCTAGAGTGATGGAAGGGGAGCTGTTTTTT.

The V and J genes are TRBV20-1 and TRBJ2-7; D remains ambiguous. The germline V and J ends were trimmed by 0 bases and 5 bases, with 20 bases remaining between them. CDR1 and CDR2 (germline): DFQATT, SNEGSKA (reference sequence). This CDR3 has 16 residues. CDR3 bases: TGCAGTGCTAGAGATCGGGTTAAACCGGTTCCGGACGAGCAGTACTTC. Protein product: CSARDRVKPVPDEQYF.

The chain employs TRBV6-5 and TRBJ2-5; tentative D call: TRBD1 (6 bases). Trimming removed 6 bases at V and 5 bases at J, with 19 bases between. CDR1 and CDR2 (germline): MNHEY, SVGAGI. CDR3 length: 15 residues. CDR3 residues: CASSSRLGAWETQYF. CDR3 DNA: TGTGCCAGCAGCTCGCGACTGGGGGCTTGGGAGACCCAGTACTTC.

The chain recombines TRBV3-1 with TRBJ1-2; no definite D call. Between the trimmed V and J ends, which lost 3 bases and 6 bases, there was a span of 14 bases. The CDR3 loop spans 14 amino acids. Germline lookup yields CDR1 LGHDT and CDR2 YNNKEL (reference sequence). CDR3 loop: CASSQGSGRDGYTF. Written as DNA, the CDR3 is TGTGCCAGCAGCCAGGGTAGCGGCCGGGATGGCTACACCTTC.

This clonotype was counted only a few times. V usage is TRBV7-2 and J usage is TRBJ2-5; D not certain. The V and J ends lost 1 base and 2 bases respectively, with 11 bases between them. The CDR3 is made up of 15 amino acids. Per the germline V gene, CDR1 is SGHTA and CDR2 is FQGNSA. The CDR3 DNA is TGTGCCAGCAGCTTAGTCTCCAATGCTCAAGAGACCCAGTACTTC. It encodes CASSLVSNAQETQYF. The full variable domain, rest sourced from reference TRBV7-2 and TRBJ2-5, is GAGVSQSPSNKVTEKGKDVELRCDPISGHTALYWYRQSLGQGLEFLIYFQGNSAPDKSGLPSDRFSAERTGGSVSTLTIQRTQQEDSAVYLCASSLVSNAQETQYFGPGTRLLVL.

This clonotype was found once. An end of the junction differs from the germline gene, which may be a read error. The chain carries TRBV12-3 or TRBV12-4 and TRBJ2-1; 9 bases align to TRBD1. The CDR3 extends over 15 amino acids. The CDR3 region is CVSSLLGQGGNEQFF. The DNA of the CDR3 is TGTGTCAGCAGTTTACTGGGACAGGGTGGCAATGAGCAGTTCTTC.

The sample holds many counts of this clonotype. V gene TRBV7-2 combines with J gene TRBJ1-5; possible D gene TRBD1, 5 bases. Germline V CDR1 and CDR2: SGHTA, FQGNSA. V gave up 5 bases and J gave up 7 bases, with 18 bases separating them. This CDR3 has 15 amino acids. CDR3 sequence reads: CASSLLGGGEQPQHF. CDR3 bases: TGTGCCAGCAGCCTCCTCGGGGGAGGAGAACAGCCCCAGCATTTT.

Comments on this clonotype: The junction differs from germline at one of its ends, possibly a read error. The chain carries TRBV12-3 or TRBV12-4 and TRBJ2-7, with TRBD1 as a possible D gene (6 bases). The length of the CDR3 is 13 residues. This CDR3 reads CANSPTGSNEQYF. CDR3 nucleotide sequence: TGTGCCAACAGTCCGACAGGTTCCAATGAGCAGTACTTC.

To note about this clonotype: One end of the junction is discordant with germline, which a read error may explain. This sequence joins TRBV7-7 and TRBJ2-6; D is unresolved. The CDR3 is made up of 15 amino acids. Germline CDR1 and CDR2: SSHAT and FNYEAQ (reference sequence). CDR3 region: CASSPQSSGANVLTF. CDR3 nucleotide sequence: TGTGCTAGCAGCCCACAGTCCTCTGGGGCCAACGTCCTGACTTTC.

This chain uses TRBV14 with TRBJ2-3; D is undetermined. Trimming removed 0 bases at V and 3 bases at J, with 4 bases between. This CDR3 spans 13 amino acids. Germline CDR1 reads SGHDN; CDR2 reads FVKESK. Here the CDR3 reads CASSQEMTDTQYF. Written as DNA, the CDR3 is TGTGCCAGCAGCCAAGAAATGACAGATACGCAGTATTTT.

This clonotype was recorded only once. The rearrangement links TRBV15 to TRBJ2-5; D possibly matches TRBD1 or TRBD2 (5 bases each). Trimming pared 1 base from V and 7 bases from J, leaving 13 bases between. CDR1 and CDR2 from the germline V gene are LNHNV and YYDKDF (reference sequence). The CDR3 has 14 residues. This chain's CDR3 is CATSRGDLEGTQYF. DNA for the CDR3: TGTGCCACCAGCAGAGGGGACCTCGAGGGGACCCAGTACTTC.

There are a few counts of this clonotype. A single base separates this from a much larger clone, so it may be a read error. The chain joins TRBV3-1 to TRBJ2-7; D is ambiguous. Germline values: CDR1 LGHDT, CDR2 YNNKEL (reference sequence). Trimming took off 0 bases at V and 7 bases at J, with 10 bases between the two ends. The CDR3 runs 13 residues. In nucleotides, the CDR3 is TGTGCCAGCAGCCAAGATCGCAGGAATGAGCAGTACTTC. It encodes CASSQDRRNEQYF.

The chain uses TRBV11-2 and TRBJ1-1; 7 bases map to TRBD1. The CDR3 has 17 amino acids. The germline V gene encodes CDR1 SGHAT and CDR2 FQNNGV. V lost 1 base and J lost 2; bases outside the gene matches: 10. CDR3 nucleotides: TGTGCCAGCAGCTTAGTAGGGGGCCTTCGGGTTAACACTGAAGCTTTCTTT. Its protein product is CASSLVGGLRVNTEAFF.

The chain carries TRBV20-1 and TRBJ2-1, with 10 bases lining up with TRBD2. Germline V CDR1 and CDR2: DFQATT, SNEGSKA (reference sequence). The V and J ends lost 3 bases and 8 bases, in that order; junction bases with no gene match: 10. The CDR3 is 15 amino acids. CDR3 region: CSASWASGSRDEQFF. DNA of the CDR3: TGCAGTGCTAGTTGGGCTAGCGGGAGCCGCGATGAGCAGTTCTTC.

The V and J genes are TRBV20-1 and TRBJ1-6; no firm D call. V lost 5 bases, J lost 0 bases, and 5 bases lay in between. CDR3 length: 13 residues. The V gene's germline CDR1 is DFQATT and CDR2 SNEGSKA (reference sequence). CDR3 sequence (DNA): TGCAGTGCTCACAGCTCCTATAATTCACCCCTCCACTTT. This translates into CSAHSSYNSPLHF.

The J gene is TRBJ2-5, the V gene TRBV7-3; 7 positions agree with TRBD1. The DNA matches TRBJ2-7 better at its end, which makes the J call doubtful. Germline CDR1 and CDR2: SGHTA and FQGTGA. The CDR3 covers 15 residues. Written as DNA, the CDR3 is TGTGCCAGCAGCTTATCCACAGGGGATAGCTCCGAGCAGTACTTC. Its translation is CASSLSTGDSSEQYF.

The CDR3 reads CASGQDPNTEAFF. In DNA, the CDR3 is TGTGCCAGCGGACAGGACCCGAACACTGAAGCTTTCTTT. The chain uses TRBV2 and TRBJ1-1; 7 bases agree with TRBD1. The V gene end was trimmed by 8 bases and the J gene end by 1 base; junction bases not matched to a gene: 4. The length of the CDR3 is 13 residues. CDR1 is SNHLY, CDR2 FYNNEI, per germline.

This chain links TRBV6-2 or TRBV6-3 with TRBJ2-2; TRBD2 agrees at 8 bases. Losses at the gene ends were 2 bases for V and 7 bases for J; bases not matched to a gene: 6. Germline-derived CDR1 and CDR2 are MNHEY and SVGEGT. The length of the CDR3 is 15 residues. CDR3 protein: CASSYLGLADGELFF. The CDR3 DNA sequence: TGTGCCAGCAGTTACCTCGGACTAGCTGACGGGGAGCTGTTTTTT.